This entry concerns a single TCR beta chain. TCRdb's copy holds only in-frame clones and misses some; the assay was immunoSEQ multiplex PCR. This sample yields tens of thousands of clones, of which 85% to 95% are seen a single time; more than 2.5% belongs to the top ten. The sample comes from a study of control samples from healthy donors and cancer patients. Germline V gene sequence: CDR1 SGDLS, CDR2 YYNGEE. The V gene end was trimmed by 7 bases and the J gene end by 8 bases; junction bases not matched to a gene: 17. The CDR3 loop spans 16 amino acids. Sequencing was performed on blood. The source of this sequence is a woman aged 25 to 39 in good health. The rearrangement joins TRBV9 to TRBJ2-1; TRBD2 agrees at 8 bases. CDR3 sequence: CASGPWGSGVFDEQFF. CDR3 nucleotide sequence: TGTGCCAGCGGCCCCTGGGGTAGCGGGGTTTTCGATGAGCAGTTCTTC.